The clone carrying this T cell receptor beta chain was counted a few times. Its specificity is unknown. The data were produced by immunoSEQ multiplex PCR, yet TCRdb's version contains in-frame clones alone and is incomplete. The sample lists 55,000 to 70,000 clones; around 91% were seen once. The data derive from a study of graft-versus-host responses after intestinal transplantation. Study overall: The transplants performed in recipients were multivisceral, liver-intestinal, or isolated intestinal. All recipients were given anti-thymocyte globulin induction, and tacrolimus and steroids were then administered for about three years. Findings of the study overall: Some GvH clones appeared in ileal mucosa or blood before recipient bone marrow.

The CDR3 is made up of 17 amino acids. V was pared by 1 base and J by 1 base, with 5 bases of the junction left unmatched. Germline loops: CDR1 SGDLS, CDR2 YYNGEE. This clonotype was obtained from a human patient who received an intestinal transplant, so some T cells may come from the graft donor. The sequencing here drew on PBMCs, taken about 120 days after intestinal transplantation. V gene TRBV9 combines with J gene TRBJ2-2, with 9 bases aligning to TRBD1. In DNA form, the CDR3 reads TGTGCCAGCAGCGTAAAGAGGGACAGGGTGAACACCGGGGAGCTGTTTTTT. Protein sequence: CASSVKRDRVNTGELFF. Supplemented by reference TRBV9 and TRBJ2-2, the full variable domain reads DSGVTQTPKHLITATGQRVTLRCSPRSGDLSVYWYQQSLDQGLQFLIQYYNGEERAKGNILERFSAQQFPDLHSELNLSSLELGDSALYFCASSVKRDRVNTGELFFGEGSRLTVL.